This TCR beta chain emerged from a study of T-cell reconstitution after alpha-beta-depleted transplantation in children. Preparation of the TCRbeta library was carried out with unique molecular identifiers. TCRdb reprocessed the PCR reads with MiXCR, giving one entry per CDR3 protein. The sample yields over 200,000 distinct CDR3 sequences, about a tenth seen once. CDR3 length: 13 amino acids. Germline V gene sequence: CDR1 SGHAT, CDR2 FQNNGV. V was trimmed by 5 bases and J by 4 bases, leaving 11 bases between them. The clonotype was recovered from a human donor who donated a stem cell graft to a child with acute lymphoblastic leukemia. The input for sequencing was PBMCs from the stem cell graft donor, taken from the stem cell graft. This chain uses TRBV11-2 with TRBJ1-1; D remains ambiguous. The CDR3 region has the DNA TGTGCCAGCAGCGAAGGGTTTTCCACTGAAGCTTTCTTT. This codes for CASSEGFSTEAFF.